This is a list of T cell receptor beta chains from one sample in a study of post-analysis software for immune sequencing data. Each CDR3 protein is one row after TCRdb ran MiXCR on the PCR reads. The data show roughly 730,000 distinct CDR3 sequences, 25% to 30% seen once. Input material: blood. These receptors were collected from a girl aged 5 to 17 with multiple sclerosis. CDR3s include the opening cysteine and the closing phenylalanine or tryptophan. A D gene is named only where the DNA matches it firmly. A clone size is listed for some rows: how often the clone was seen (once, few, many), or a class if it is expanded.

v_call: TRBV6-1
d_call: TRBD1
clone_size: few
j_call: TRBJ2-1
cdr3_nt: TGTGCCAGCAGTGAAGTGGGACAGGGCGACTACAATGAGCAGTTCTTC
cdr3_aa: CASSEVGQGDYNEQFF

v_call: TRBV12-3/TRBV12-4
d_call: .
clone_size: few
j_call: TRBJ1-4
cdr3_nt: TGTGCCAGCAGTTTCGGCAGGGGCGCGTATAATGAAAAACTGTTTTTT
cdr3_aa: CASSFGRGAYNEKLFF

v_call: TRBV28
d_call: .
clone_size: .
j_call: TRBJ2-5
cdr3_nt: TGTGCCAGCAGTTTGCCTCCGCAGGGCGCGGAGACCCAGTACTTC
cdr3_aa: CASSLPPQGAETQYF

v_call: TRBV27
d_call: TRBD1
clone_size: .
j_call: TRBJ1-5
cdr3_nt: TGTGCCAGCAGTTCCTGGCCGGGACAGCGGGGGAATCAGCCCCAGCATTTT
cdr3_aa: CASSSWPGQRGNQPQHF

v_call: TRBV7-2
d_call: .
clone_size: few
j_call: TRBJ1-2
cdr3_nt: TGTGCCAGCAGCGAGGCGCTGGGATTCTATGGCTACACCTTC
cdr3_aa: CASSEALGFYGYTF

v_call: TRBV3-1
d_call: TRBD2
clone_size: .
j_call: TRBJ2-7
cdr3_nt: TGTGCCAGCAGCGTCGGCCCGGGACTAGCGAACTACGAGCAGTACTTC
cdr3_aa: CASSVGPGLANYEQYF

v_call: TRBV6-5
d_call: .
clone_size: .
j_call: TRBJ1-4
cdr3_nt: TGTGCCAGCAGTTTTTCTGTCGGTGGTAATGAAAAACTGTTTTTT
cdr3_aa: CASSFSVGGNEKLFF

v_call: TRBV6-2/TRBV6-3
d_call: .
clone_size: .
j_call: TRBJ2-7
cdr3_nt: TGTGCCAGCAGCCCCGGAGCGGGTTTGTCCGCCTACGAGCAGTACTTC
cdr3_aa: CASSPGAGLSAYEQYF

v_call: TRBV28
d_call: .
clone_size: few
j_call: TRBJ2-7
cdr3_nt: TGTGCCAGCGGTACAATGAACTACGAGCAGTACTTC
cdr3_aa: CASGTMNYEQYF

v_call: TRBV29-1
d_call: .
clone_size: .
j_call: TRBJ2-2
cdr3_nt: TGCAGCTTACAGGTCCACGAGACCGGGGAGCTGTTTTTT
cdr3_aa: CSLQVHETGELFF

v_call: TRBV4-3
d_call: TRBD1
clone_size: .
j_call: TRBJ2-7
cdr3_nt: TGCGCCAGCAGCCAAGAGGGGACAGGGCTGATCTCCGAGCAGTACTTC
cdr3_aa: CASSQEGTGLISEQYF

v_call: TRBV7-9
d_call: TRBD1
clone_size: few
j_call: TRBJ2-1
cdr3_nt: TGTGCCAGCAGCTCCTGGGTCCCAGGGGGCAATGAGCAGTTCTTC
cdr3_aa: CASSSWVPGGNEQFF

v_call: TRBV9
d_call: .
clone_size: few
j_call: TRBJ2-5
cdr3_nt: TGTGCCAGCAGCGTAGCTTTGGTGGCAGGGGAGACCCAGTACTTC
cdr3_aa: CASSVALVAGETQYF

v_call: TRBV6-2/TRBV6-3
d_call: .
clone_size: .
j_call: TRBJ1-2
cdr3_nt: TGTGCCAGCAGTTATATGGGACGGAGCTATGGCTACACCTTC
cdr3_aa: CASSYMGRSYGYTF

v_call: TRBV20-1
d_call: .
clone_size: .
j_call: TRBJ1-1
cdr3_nt: TGCAGTGCTAGAGATCAACCGATCAGGACTGAAGCTTTCTTT
cdr3_aa: CSARDQPIRTEAFF

v_call: TRBV28
d_call: .
clone_size: few
j_call: TRBJ2-1
cdr3_nt: TGTGCCAGCAGGACCGGGACTTCACCTAGGGATGAGCAGTTCTTC
cdr3_aa: CASRTGTSPRDEQFF

v_call: TRBV7-2
d_call: TRBD1
clone_size: few
j_call: TRBJ2-7
cdr3_nt: TGTGCCAGCAGCTTAGTGGGACAGGGAACCTACGAGCAGTACTTC
cdr3_aa: CASSLVGQGTYEQYF

v_call: TRBV29-1
d_call: .
clone_size: .
j_call: TRBJ2-2
cdr3_nt: TGCAGCGTTGGGGTAGCCGGGTCCGGGGAGCTGTTTTTT
cdr3_aa: CSVGVAGSGELFF

v_call: TRBV20-1
d_call: .
clone_size: .
j_call: TRBJ2-5
cdr3_nt: TGCAGTGCTAGTTCAGGGTATGGAGAGACCCAGTACTTC
cdr3_aa: CSASSGYGETQYF

v_call: TRBV5-6
d_call: TRBD1
clone_size: few
j_call: TRBJ2-1
cdr3_nt: TGTGCCAGCAGAGGACAGGGGGCGGAGCAGTTCTTC
cdr3_aa: CASRGQGAEQFF

v_call: TRBV12-5
d_call: TRBD2
clone_size: .
j_call: TRBJ2-7
cdr3_nt: TGTGCTAGTGGTTCCCACCCCGGACTAGCGGGGGGACCCCCATACGAGCAGTACTTC
cdr3_aa: CASGSHPGLAGGPPYEQYF

v_call: TRBV4-1
d_call: .
clone_size: .
j_call: TRBJ1-5
cdr3_nt: TGCGCCAGCAGCCAAGAAATGTTGATCAGGGGTGCTCAGCCCCAGCATTTT
cdr3_aa: CASSQEMLIRGAQPQHF

v_call: TRBV7-2
d_call: TRBD1
clone_size: few
j_call: TRBJ1-5
cdr3_nt: TGTGCCAGCAGCCCGACAGGGGGCAGACGGCCCCAGCATTTT
cdr3_aa: CASSPTGGRRPQHF

v_call: TRBV5-1
d_call: TRBD2
clone_size: few
j_call: TRBJ2-3
cdr3_nt: TGCGCCAGCAGCTACACGGGGGGGGCAGATACGCAGTATTTT
cdr3_aa: CASSYTGGADTQYF

v_call: TRBV18
d_call: .
clone_size: .
j_call: TRBJ2-5
cdr3_nt: TGTGCCAGCTCACCACCAACGCGAGAGACCCAGTACTTC
cdr3_aa: CASSPPTRETQYF

v_call: TRBV27
d_call: .
clone_size: .
j_call: TRBJ2-1
cdr3_nt: TGTGCCAGCACGGCGACGCCTCACTCCTACAATGAGCTGTTCTTC
cdr3_aa: CASTATPHSYNELFF

v_call: TRBV20-1
d_call: .
clone_size: .
j_call: TRBJ1-2
cdr3_nt: TGCAGTGCTAGAGTTGGGGAAGGGACACATAACTATGGCTACACCTTC
cdr3_aa: CSARVGEGTHNYGYTF

v_call: TRBV7-2
d_call: .
clone_size: few
j_call: TRBJ1-5
cdr3_nt: TGTGCCAGCAGCCCAGAAGGGACCCATACTAATCAGCCCCAGCATTTT
cdr3_aa: CASSPEGTHTNQPQHF

v_call: TRBV2
d_call: TRBD2
clone_size: few
j_call: TRBJ2-7
cdr3_nt: TGTGCCAGCAGTGATTTGGGACTAGCGAATACCTACGAGCAGTACTTC
cdr3_aa: CASSDLGLANTYEQYF

v_call: TRBV6-5
d_call: .
clone_size: many
j_call: TRBJ1-2
cdr3_nt: TGTGCCAGCAGTTATTCAGGCGCGGACTATGGCTACACCTTC
cdr3_aa: CASSYSGADYGYTF

v_call: TRBV6-5
d_call: .
clone_size: few
j_call: TRBJ1-1
cdr3_nt: TGTGCCAGCAGCCGATATTTGAACACTGAAGCTTTCTTT
cdr3_aa: CASSRYLNTEAFF

v_call: TRBV7-3
d_call: .
clone_size: .
j_call: TRBJ2-6
cdr3_nt: TGTGCCAGCAGTTCTCAGGTCTCTGGGGCCAACGTCCTGACTTTC
cdr3_aa: CASSSQVSGANVLTF

v_call: TRBV7-9
d_call: TRBD1
clone_size: .
j_call: TRBJ2-7
cdr3_nt: TGTGCCAGCACCCCACCTGGCGCCGGACAGGGAAGCTACGAGCAGTACTTC
cdr3_aa: CASTPPGAGQGSYEQYF

v_call: TRBV20-1
d_call: .
clone_size: few
j_call: TRBJ2-1
cdr3_nt: TGCAGTGCTAGAGTTACAAGGAATGAGCAGTTCTTC
cdr3_aa: CSARVTRNEQFF

v_call: TRBV4-1
d_call: .
clone_size: .
j_call: TRBJ2-4
cdr3_nt: TGCGCCAGCAGCCAAGATGGGACAACCAGGCTAGCCAAAAACATTCAGTACTTC
cdr3_aa: CASSQDGTTRLAKNIQYF

v_call: TRBV14
d_call: .
clone_size: .
j_call: TRBJ2-2
cdr3_nt: TGTGTCAGCAGCCAAGTAGTGGGAATGGATTACGCCGGGGAGCGGTTTTTT
cdr3_aa: CVSSQVVGMDYAGERFF

v_call: TRBV10-2
d_call: TRBD2
clone_size: few
j_call: TRBJ2-6
cdr3_nt: TGCGCCAGCAAGGGGAGGGGATCTGGGGCCAACGTCCTGACTTTC
cdr3_aa: CASKGRGSGANVLTF

v_call: TRBV20-1
d_call: TRBD2
clone_size: .
j_call: TRBJ2-7
cdr3_nt: TGCAGTGTAATACTCCTCGGGGCTAGCGGAACCTACGAGCAGTACTTC
cdr3_aa: CSVILLGASGTYEQYF

v_call: TRBV20-1
d_call: .
clone_size: .
j_call: TRBJ2-6
cdr3_nt: TGCGCGGGGCGGTCTGGGGCCAACGTCCGGACTTTC
cdr3_aa: CAGRSGANVRTF

v_call: TRBV5-1
d_call: .
clone_size: .
j_call: TRBJ1-6
cdr3_nt: TGCGCCAGCAGCCTGCAACCCGGCGATTCACCCCTCCACTTT
cdr3_aa: CASSLQPGDSPLHF

v_call: TRBV29-1
d_call: .
clone_size: .
j_call: TRBJ1-1
cdr3_nt: TGCAGCGTTGCGGACAGACTGAACACTGAAGCTTTCTTT
cdr3_aa: CSVADRLNTEAFF

v_call: TRBV7-6
d_call: TRBD1
clone_size: few
j_call: TRBJ2-1
cdr3_nt: TGTGCCAGCAGCGGACGACAGGGAACCTACAATGAGCAGTTCTTC
cdr3_aa: CASSGRQGTYNEQFF

v_call: TRBV7-9
d_call: .
clone_size: few
j_call: TRBJ2-5
cdr3_nt: TGTGCCAGCAGCTTAGGACAGCGGGCGGGGACCCAGTACTTC
cdr3_aa: CASSLGQRAGTQYF

v_call: TRBV7-2
d_call: TRBD1
clone_size: .
j_call: TRBJ2-7
cdr3_nt: TGTGCCAGCAGCTCAGTGACAGGGTCGTACGAGCAGTACTTC
cdr3_aa: CASSSVTGSYEQYF

v_call: TRBV7-2
d_call: .
clone_size: .
j_call: TRBJ1-1
cdr3_nt: TGTGCCAGCAGCTGGCAACCGGACGGCCTGAACACTGAAGCTTTCTTT
cdr3_aa: CASSWQPDGLNTEAFF

v_call: TRBV7-8
d_call: .
clone_size: many
j_call: TRBJ2-3
cdr3_nt: TGTGCCAGCAGCTTCCAGGGACAACCCTTTGGTACGCAGTATTTT
cdr3_aa: CASSFQGQPFGTQYF

v_call: TRBV7-2
d_call: .
clone_size: .
j_call: TRBJ2-3
cdr3_nt: TGTGCCAGCAGCTTCCGGGGGGCGACGGCAGATACGCAGTATTTT
cdr3_aa: CASSFRGATADTQYF

v_call: TRBV5-1
d_call: .
clone_size: .
j_call: TRBJ2-5
cdr3_nt: TGCGCCAGCAGCTTGGAGAGCAGGGTGGGAGAGACCCAGTACTTC
cdr3_aa: CASSLESRVGETQYF